This T cell receptor (beta chain) is drawn from a study of T-cell memory formation after mild COVID-19. Broader study findings: Contracting clones from day 15 to 85 had balanced CD4/CD8; later expanders favoured CD4+. Several responding clones turned up in pre-infection memory, indicating that cross-reactive memory may have taken part.

The CDR3 sequence is 16 residues long. V shed 1 base and J shed 3 bases, with 15 bases lying between them. Per the germline V gene, CDR1 is SGDLS and CDR2 is YYNGEE. TCRdb called the 5' RACE reads again in MiXCR, with one record for every CDR3 protein. This sample has about 430,000 distinct CDR3 sequences, with roughly 18% found just once. As for this clonotype: Antigen unknown.

Specimen: PBMCs or a T cell subset sorted from them (not recorded which). This receptor was taken from a man aged 18 to 29 who had mild COVID-19 (a few samples of this study predate the infection). Cell type and time point are not known. This sequence joins TRBV9 and TRBJ2-3; a weak D match, TRBD1 (7 bases). The CDR3 region is CASSVMEGAGTDTQYF. The CDR3 DNA reads TGTGCCAGCAGCGTAATGGAGGGGGCGGGAACAGATACGCAGTATTTT.